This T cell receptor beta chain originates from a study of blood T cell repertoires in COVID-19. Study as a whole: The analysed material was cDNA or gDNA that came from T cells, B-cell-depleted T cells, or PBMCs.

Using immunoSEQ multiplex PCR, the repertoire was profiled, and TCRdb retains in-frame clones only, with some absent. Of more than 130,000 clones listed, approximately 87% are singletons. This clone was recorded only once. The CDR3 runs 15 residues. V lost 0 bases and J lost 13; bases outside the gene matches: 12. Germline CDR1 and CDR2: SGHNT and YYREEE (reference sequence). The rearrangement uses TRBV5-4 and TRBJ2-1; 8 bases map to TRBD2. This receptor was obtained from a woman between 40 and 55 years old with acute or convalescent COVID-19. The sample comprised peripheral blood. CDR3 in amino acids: CASSLGGTRSSEQFF. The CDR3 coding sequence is TGTGCCAGCAGCTTGGGCGGGACTAGGTCATCTGAACAGTTCTTC.